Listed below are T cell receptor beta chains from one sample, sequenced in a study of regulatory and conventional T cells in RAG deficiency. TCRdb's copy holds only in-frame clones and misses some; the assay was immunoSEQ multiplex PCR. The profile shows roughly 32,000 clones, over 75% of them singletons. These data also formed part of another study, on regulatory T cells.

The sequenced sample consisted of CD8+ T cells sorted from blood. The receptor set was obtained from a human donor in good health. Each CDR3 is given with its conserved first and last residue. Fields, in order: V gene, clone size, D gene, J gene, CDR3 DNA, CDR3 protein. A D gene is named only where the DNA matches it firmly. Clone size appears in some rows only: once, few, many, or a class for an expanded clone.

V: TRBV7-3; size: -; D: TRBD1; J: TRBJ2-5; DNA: TGTGCCAGCAGCTTCCCTCAGGACAGGCTTGGAGAGACCCAGTACTTC; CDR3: CASSFPQDRLGETQYF
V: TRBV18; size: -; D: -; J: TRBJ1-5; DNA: TGTGCCAGCTCACCATTGGGTAGGGAGGGCCAGCCCCAGCATTTT; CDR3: CASSPLGREGQPQHF
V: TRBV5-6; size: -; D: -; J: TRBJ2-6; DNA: TGTGCCAGCAGCTCCGTTTTGCGGGACAGTGCAACTGGGGCCAACGTCCTGACTTTC; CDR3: CASSSVLRDSATGANVLTF
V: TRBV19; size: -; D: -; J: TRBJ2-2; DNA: TGTGCCAGTAGTCCTCCCATTTCGAACACCGGGGAGCTGTTTTTT; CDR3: CASSPPISNTGELFF
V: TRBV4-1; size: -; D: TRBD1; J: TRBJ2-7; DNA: TGCGCCAGCAGCCGATCGACAGGGGGCCGATACGAGCAGTACTTC; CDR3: CASSRSTGGRYEQYF
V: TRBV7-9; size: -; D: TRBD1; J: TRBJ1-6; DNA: TGTGCCAGCAGCGACGGACAGGGGGCCAGTTCACCCCTCCACTTT; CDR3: CASSDGQGASSPLHF
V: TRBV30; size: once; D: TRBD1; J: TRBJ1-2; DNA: TGTGCCTGGGCTGGACAGGACTATGGCTACACCTTC; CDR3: CAWAGQDYGYTF
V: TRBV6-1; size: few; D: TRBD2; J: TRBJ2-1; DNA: TGTGCCAGCAGTGAGGGAGGGACTAGGGCCGGGGAGCAGTTCTTC; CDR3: CASSEGGTRAGEQFF
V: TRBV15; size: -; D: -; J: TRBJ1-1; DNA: TGTGCCACCAGCAGATGGGATTTGGGATACACTGAAGCTTTCTTT; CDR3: CATSRWDLGYTEAFF
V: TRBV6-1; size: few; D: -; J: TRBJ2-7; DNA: TGTGCCAGCAGTGCAGACATGACAAGCTCCTACGAGCAGTACTTC; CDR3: CASSADMTSSYEQYF
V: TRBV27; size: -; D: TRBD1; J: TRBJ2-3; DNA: TGTGCCAGCAGTCCGGGACAGGGTTACGATACGCAGTATTTT; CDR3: CASSPGQGYDTQYF
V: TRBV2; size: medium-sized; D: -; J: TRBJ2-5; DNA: TGTGCCAGCAGTGTACTAGCCGGAGTGGAGACCCAGTACTTC; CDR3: CASSVLAGVETQYF
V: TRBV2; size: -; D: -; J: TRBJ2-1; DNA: TGTGCCAGCACCCAGGGGGGCCTCAATGAGCAGTTCTTC; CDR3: CASTQGGLNEQFF
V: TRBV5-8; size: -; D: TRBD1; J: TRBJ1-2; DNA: TGTGCCAGCAGCGGTTGGACAGGGCGTAACTATGGCTACACCTTC; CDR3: CASSGWTGRNYGYTF
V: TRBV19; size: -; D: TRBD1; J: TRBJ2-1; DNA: TGTGCCAGTAGTATAGGAGGGGGCAGGTACAATGAGCAGTTCTTC; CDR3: CASSIGGGRYNEQFF
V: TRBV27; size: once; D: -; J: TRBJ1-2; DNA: TGTGCCAGCAGGCTGGACAGAGGAAACTATGGCTACACCTTC; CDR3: CASRLDRGNYGYTF
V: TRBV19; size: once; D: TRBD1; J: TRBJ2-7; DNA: TGTGCCAGCCAGCCGACAGGGGGCATTTACGAGCAGTACTTC; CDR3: CASQPTGGIYEQYF
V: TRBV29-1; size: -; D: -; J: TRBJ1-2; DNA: TGCAGCGTTGACCCGGGCCGTAATGGCTACACCTTC; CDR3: CSVDPGRNGYTF
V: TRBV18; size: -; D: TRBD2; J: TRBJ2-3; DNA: TGTGCCAGCTCCCAATACAGCGGACTAGGGGGCACAGATACGCAGTATTTT; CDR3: CASSQYSGLGGTDTQYF
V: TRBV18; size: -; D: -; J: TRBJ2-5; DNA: TGTGCCAGCTCACCCCGCCGGGGCAACGAAGAGACCCAGTACTTC; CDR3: CASSPRRGNEETQYF
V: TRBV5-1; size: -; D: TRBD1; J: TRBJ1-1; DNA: TGCGCCAGCAGCCCACAGGGGGTCGACACTGAAGCTTTCTTT; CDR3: CASSPQGVDTEAFF
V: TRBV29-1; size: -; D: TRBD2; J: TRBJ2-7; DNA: TGCAGCGTTACCGTTGCGGGAGGGGACTACGAGCAGTACTTC; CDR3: CSVTVAGGDYEQYF
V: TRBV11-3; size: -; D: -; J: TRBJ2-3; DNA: TGTGCCAGCAGCCTGCCCCAGGACACAGATACGCAGTATTTT; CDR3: CASSLPQDTDTQYF
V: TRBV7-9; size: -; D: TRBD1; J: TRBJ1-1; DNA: TGTGCCAGCAGCGGGGGGACAGGGGGCGTTGAAGCTTTCTTT; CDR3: CASSGGTGGVEAFF
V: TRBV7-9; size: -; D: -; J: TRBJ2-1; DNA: TGTGCCAGCAGCCTCGCGATGAATGAGCAGTTCTTC; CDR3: CASSLAMNEQFF
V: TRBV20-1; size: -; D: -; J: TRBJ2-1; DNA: TGCAGTGCTAGAGATTACAATGAGCAGTTCTTC; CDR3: CSARDYNEQFF
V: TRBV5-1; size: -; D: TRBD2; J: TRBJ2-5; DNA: TGCGCCAGCAGCCTGGGACTAGCGGGAGATAAGAGAGAGACCCAGTACTTC; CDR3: CASSLGLAGDKRETQYF
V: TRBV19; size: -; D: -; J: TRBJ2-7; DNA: TGTGCCAGTAGTGATAGTCAGTCGGCCTCCTACGAGCAGTACTTC; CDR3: CASSDSQSASYEQYF
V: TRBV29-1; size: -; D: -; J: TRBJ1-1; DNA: TGCAGCGCCACAGGACCCACTGAAGCTTTCTTT; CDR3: CSATGPTEAFF
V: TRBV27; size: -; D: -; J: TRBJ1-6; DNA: TGTGCCAGCAGCCTAGGGGCCGGGGTGACACCCCTCCACTTT; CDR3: CASSLGAGVTPLHF
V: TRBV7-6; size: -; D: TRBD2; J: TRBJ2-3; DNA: TGTGCCAGCAGCTCAGTCCGGACTAGCGGGGAGGATACGCAGTATTTT; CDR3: CASSSVRTSGEDTQYF
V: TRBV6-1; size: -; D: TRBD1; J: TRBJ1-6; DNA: TGTGCCAGCGGGACAGGGGGACATTCACCCCTCCACTTT; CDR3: CASGTGGHSPLHF
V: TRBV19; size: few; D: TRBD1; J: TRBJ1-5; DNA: TGTGCCAGTAGTTCGACAGGGGTCGGCAATCAGCCCCAGCATTTT; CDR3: CASSSTGVGNQPQHF
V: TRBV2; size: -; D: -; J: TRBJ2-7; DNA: TGTGCCAGCAGTGAAGCGGACAGTTCCTACGAGCAGTACTTC; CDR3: CASSEADSSYEQYF
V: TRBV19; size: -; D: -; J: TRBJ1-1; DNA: TGTGCCAGTAGTAATGGGTTTGAGGGGACATATATAACTGTGAACACTGAAGCTTTCTTT; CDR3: CASSNGFEGTYITVNTEAFF
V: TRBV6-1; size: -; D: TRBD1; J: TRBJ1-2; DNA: TGTGCCAGCAGATGGACAGGGAACAACTATGGCTACACCTTC; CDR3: CASRWTGNNYGYTF
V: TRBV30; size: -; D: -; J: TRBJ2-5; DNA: TGTGCCTGGACCCGACAGTTCCAAGAGACCCAGTACTTC; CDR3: CAWTRQFQETQYF
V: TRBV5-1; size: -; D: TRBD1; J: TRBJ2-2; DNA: TGCGCCAGCAGCTTTGAGGGGGCGACCACCGGGGAGCTGTTTTTT; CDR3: CASSFEGATTGELFF